This TCR beta chain originates from a study of shared clonotypes between healthy human individuals. Repertoires were generated with immunoSEQ multiplex PCR, while TCRdb's copy carries only in-frame clones and drops some. The sample holds approximately 720,000 clones, less than 80% seen once. The V segment lost 0 bases and the J segment 4 bases; nucleotides outside the gene matches: 3. This CDR3 comprises 14 residues. The V gene's germline CDR1 is SGDLS and CDR2 YYNGEE. The sequencing sample was made of memory CD4+ T cells sorted from blood. The subset was: CD45RA-negative fraction. The origin of this receptor is a woman under 40 in good health. The gene calls are TRBV9 and TRBJ2-5; the match to TRBD1 covers 7 bases. CDR3: CASSVVSGGETQYF. In nucleotides, the CDR3 is TGTGCCAGCAGCGTAGTGTCAGGGGGAGAGACCCAGTACTTC.